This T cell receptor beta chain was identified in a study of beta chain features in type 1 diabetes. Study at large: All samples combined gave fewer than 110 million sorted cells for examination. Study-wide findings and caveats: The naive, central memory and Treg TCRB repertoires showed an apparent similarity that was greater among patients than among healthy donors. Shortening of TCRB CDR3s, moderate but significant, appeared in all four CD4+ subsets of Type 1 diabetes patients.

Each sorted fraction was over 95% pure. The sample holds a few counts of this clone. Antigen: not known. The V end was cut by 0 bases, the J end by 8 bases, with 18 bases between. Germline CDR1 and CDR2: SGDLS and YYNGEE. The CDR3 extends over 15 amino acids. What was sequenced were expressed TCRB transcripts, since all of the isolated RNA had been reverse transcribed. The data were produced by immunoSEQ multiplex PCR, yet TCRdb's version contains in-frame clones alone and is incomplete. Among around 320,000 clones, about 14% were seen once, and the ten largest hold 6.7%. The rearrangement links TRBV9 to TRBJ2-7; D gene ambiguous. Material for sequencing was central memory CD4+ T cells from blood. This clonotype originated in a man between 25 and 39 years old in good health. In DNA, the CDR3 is TGTGCCAGCAGCGTAGCTCCCCGGGCCGGCCAACAGCAGTACTTC. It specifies CASSVAPRAGQQQYF. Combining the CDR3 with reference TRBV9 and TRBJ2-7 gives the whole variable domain DSGVTQTPKHLITATGQRVTLRCSPRSGDLSVYWYQQSLDQGLQFLIQYYNGEERAKGNILERFSAQQFPDLHSELNLSSLELGDSALYFCASSVAPRAGQQQYFGPGTRLTVT.